These 22 T cell receptor beta chains were all obtained from the same sample, sequenced in a study of immune characterization of retroperitoneal liposarcoma. TCRdb fed the PCR reads into MiXCR, producing one record per CDR3 protein. The data contain around 7,000 distinct CDR3 sequences, around 30% of them seen just once; the ten biggest clones take up around two fifths. Sample: blood. All receptors derive from a male donor with retroperitoneal liposarcoma.

This clonotype is labeled medium-sized. The rearrangement links TRBV7-2 to TRBJ1-1, with a possible D match to TRBD1 (6 bases). CDR1 SGHTA and CDR2 FQGNSA come from the germline V gene. The length of the CDR3 is 13 residues. The V end was cut by 1 base, the J end by 9 bases, with 12 bases between. The CDR3 sequence: CASSLEGGPKAFF. CDR3 nucleotides: TGTGCCAGCAGCTTAGAGGGGGGACCGAAAGCTTTCTTT.

Many counts were recorded for this clonotype. The genes are TRBV6-1 and TRBJ1-5, with D maybe TRBD1 (6 bases). Germline V gives CDR1 MNHNS, CDR2 SASEGT. The CDR3 covers 13 residues. V lost 7 bases and J 4 bases, leaving 11 bases between the germline ends. The CDR3, as DNA: TGTGCCAGCAATACAGGGTTTAATCAGCCCCAGCATTTT. Translation: CASNTGFNQPQHF.

This clonotype was seen more than once but under ten times. The rearrangement uses TRBV12-3 or TRBV12-4 and TRBJ1-5; D uncertain. This CDR3 spans 14 amino acids. V gave up 2 bases and J gave up 3 bases, with 8 bases separating them. CDR3 in DNA: TGTGCCAGCAGTTTATACGGAGACAATCAGCCCCAGCATTTT. This translates into CASSLYGDNQPQHF.

This clonotype was recorded many times. This chain links TRBV7-2 with TRBJ2-1; D remains unclear. V gave up 5 bases and J gave up 13 bases, with 21 bases separating them. This CDR3 has 14 amino acids. CDR1 is SGHTA and CDR2 is FQGNSA in the germline V gene. CDR3 in amino acids: CASSPSGSTETQFF. CDR3 bases: TGTGCCAGCAGCCCCTCGGGCAGTACGGAGACCCAGTTCTTC.

This rearrangement joins TRBV6-5 to TRBJ2-2, with 9 bases that match TRBD1. Germline V gene data show CDR1 as MNHEY and CDR2 as SVGAGI. Trimming at V came to 4 bases and at J to 5 bases, leaving 8 bases not matched to a gene. The CDR3 is 16 residues long. DNA for the CDR3: TGTGCCAGCAGTTTAATTCCGGGACAGGGAACCGGGGAGCTGTTTTTT. Amino acids: CASSLIPGQGTGELFF.

The chain carries TRBV4-3 and TRBJ2-1, with D perhaps TRBD1 (6 bases). The germline V gene has CDR1 LGHNA and CDR2 YSLEER. Between the trimmed V and J ends, which lost 3 bases and 10 bases, there was a span of 13 bases. The CDR3 totals 13 residues. The CDR3 loop is CASSHYDRREQFF. DNA for the CDR3: TGCGCCAGCAGCCACTACGACAGGCGCGAGCAGTTCTTC.

Only a few counts were recorded for this clonotype. This chain uses TRBV6-4 with TRBJ2-1; TRBD2 aligns across 9 bases. Looked up from germline, CDR1 is MRHNA and CDR2 is SNTAGT. V dropped 0 bases and J dropped 3; count of bases not matched to a gene: 0. This CDR3 region has 15 residues. Here the CDR3 reads CASSDSRGGYNEQFF. The CDR3 DNA reads TGTGCCAGCAGTGACTCGCGGGGGGGCTACAATGAGCAGTTCTTC.

This chain joins TRBV19 and TRBJ1-1; TRBD1 is a possible D gene (5 bases). Trimming cost V 0 bases and J 1 base, with 6 bases left between them. Germline lookup yields CDR1 LNHDA and CDR2 SQIVND (reference sequence). The CDR3 is 14 amino acids. The CDR3 protein is CASSIDQGNTEAFF. The CDR3 bases are TGTGCCAGTAGTATAGATCAGGGGAACACTGAAGCTTTCTTT. Full variable domain (outside the CDR3, taken from reference TRBV19 and TRBJ1-1): DGGITQSPKYLFRKEGQNVTLSCEQNLNHDAMYWYRQDPGQGLRLIYYSQIVNDFQKGDIAEGYSVSREKKESFPLTVTSAQKNPTAFYLCASSIDQGNTEAFFGQGTRLTVV.

The table lists this clonotype with a few counts. A read error may produce the germline difference seen at one junction end. The chain joins TRBV6-5 to TRBJ1-1; no clear D gene. The CDR3 has 13 amino acids. Germline CDR1 and CDR2: MNHEY and SVGAGI. In nucleotides, the CDR3 is TGTGCCAGCAGTTACTCGAGGAACAGTGAAGCTTTCTTT. Its translation: CASSYSRNSEAFF.

The table lists this clonotype with many counts. The chain uses TRBV6-1 and TRBJ2-7; 7 nucleotides line up with TRBD1. The CDR3 is 12 amino acids. Germline-derived CDR1 and CDR2 are MNHNS and SASEGT. V lost 9 bases, J lost 5 bases, and 7 bases stayed unmatched. Written as DNA, the CDR3 is TGTGCCAGAATCGGACAGGCCAACGAGCAGTACTTC. Encoded protein: CARIGQANEQYF.

This clonotype has more than one count but fewer than ten. The V call is TRBV7-2, the J call TRBJ1-1; unclear D gene. Germline CDR1 SGHTA, CDR2 FQGNSA. This CDR3 contains 13 residues. The V end was cut by 4 bases, the J end by 0 bases, with 6 bases between. The CDR3 nucleotides are TGTGCCAGCAGCTCGGGGATGAACACTGAAGCTTTCTTT. This sequence encodes CASSSGMNTEAFF.

The chain is built from TRBV10-2 and TRBJ2-6, with D possibly being TRBD1 (5 bases). The germline V gene encodes CDR1 WSHSY and CDR2 SAAADI. V was shortened by 7 bases and J by 0 bases, with 19 bases between the two germline ends. The CDR3 consists of 18 residues. The CDR3 sequence: CASTKGPGFPSGANVLTF. Here the CDR3 DNA reads TGCGCCAGCACTAAAGGCCCAGGGTTTCCCTCTGGGGCCAACGTCCTGACTTTC.

V gene TRBV6-5 combines with J gene TRBJ2-5, with D perhaps being TRBD1 or TRBD2 (5 bases each). The germline V gene encodes CDR1 MNHEY and CDR2 SVGAGI. The CDR3 has 15 residues. Between the trimmed V and J ends, which lost 2 bases and 11 bases, there was a span of 21 bases. CDR3 sequence reads: CASSYVGALRNEQYF. DNA for the CDR3: TGTGCCAGCAGTTACGTCGGGGCCCTTCGCAATGAGCAGTACTTC.

Ten or more counts support this clonotype. The rearrangement uses TRBV5-6 and TRBJ1-1; D is perhaps TRBD1 (5 bases). The CDR3 sequence is 17 residues long. Germline V gives CDR1 SGHDT, CDR2 YYEEEE. V lost 4 bases and J 2 bases, leaving 21 bases between the germline ends. The CDR3 region has the DNA TGTGCCAGCAGCCCGGTGGGCGGGGGGGGTCTCAACACTGAAGCTTTCTTT. The encoded protein is CASSPVGGGGLNTEAFF.

The rearrangement links TRBV5-1 to TRBJ2-7; D might be TRBD2 (6 bases). CDR1 is SGHRS and CDR2 is YFSETQ in the germline V gene. There are 14 residues in the CDR3. V was cut by 0 bases and J by 5 bases, with 12 bases left in between. This chain's CDR3 is CASSLEEGRDEQYF. Here the CDR3 DNA reads TGCGCCAGCAGCTTGGAGGAGGGTCGCGACGAGCAGTACTTC.

The DNA of the CDR3 is TGTGCCAGCACCCCGGGCGGGGCGTCCTACGAGCAGTTCTTC. This gives the protein CASTPGGASYEQFF. This rearrangement joins TRBV7-2 to TRBJ2-1; the D gene is possibly TRBD2 (6 bases). This CDR3 comprises 14 residues. Trimming took 7 bases from V and 10 from J, leaving 20 bases between them. Germline V lookup: CDR1 SGHTA, CDR2 FQGNSA.

This clonotype was seen only a few times. CDR3 DNA: TGCGCCAGCAGCGTCCAGTCTAGCACAGATACGCAGTATTTT. Translation gives CASSVQSSTDTQYF. The chain recombines TRBV5-1 with TRBJ2-3, with D unclear. Germline CDR1 reads SGHRS; CDR2 reads YFSETQ. Trimming pared 4 bases from V and 0 bases from J, leaving 9 bases between. This CDR3 region has 14 residues. The full variable domain, completed using reference TRBV5-1 and TRBJ2-3, is KAGVTQTPRYLIKTRGQQVTLSCSPISGHRSVSWYQQTPGQGLQFLFEYFSETQRNKGNFPGRFSGRQFSNSRSEMNVSTLELGDSALYLCASSVQSSTDTQYFGPGTRLTVL.

This clonotype turned up a few times. The V gene is TRBV12-3 or TRBV12-4, the J gene TRBJ2-1, with 9 nucleotides matching TRBD1. The trim removed 6 bases at V and 7 bases at J, leaving 10 bases unmatched. The CDR3 is 15 residues long. Here the CDR3 reads CASSPGQGWGNEQFF. The CDR3 DNA reads TGTGCCAGCAGCCCAGGACAGGGGTGGGGGAATGAGCAGTTCTTC.

The chain couples TRBV27 to TRBJ2-1; no clear D gene. Trimming shortened V by 5 bases and J by 2 bases, and 10 bases separated the two germline ends. Germline assignment: CDR1 MNHEY and CDR2 SMNVEV (reference sequence). The CDR3 has 14 amino acids. The CDR3 loop is CASSTRAPYNEQFF. In nucleotides, the CDR3 is TGTGCCAGCAGTACGAGAGCACCCTACAATGAGCAGTTCTTC.

This clonotype was counted once. The chain has TRBV6-2 or TRBV6-3 and TRBJ2-1; D is ambiguous. The CDR3 contains 11 residues. Germline V gives CDR1 MNHEY, CDR2 SVGEGT. V lost 6 bases, J lost 7 bases, and 7 bases lay in between. Written as DNA, the CDR3 is TGTGCCAGCAGCGACATGAATGAGCAGTTCTTC. Encoded protein: CASSDMNEQFF.

On this clonotype itself: This may stem from a read error, because a much larger clone lies one nucleotide away. The chain carries TRBV6-1 and TRBJ2-1; 7 nucleotides match TRBD1. Germline V lookup: CDR1 MNHNS, CDR2 SASEGT. The length of the CDR3 is 12 residues. Losses at the gene ends were 3 bases for V and 10 bases for J; bases not matched to a gene: 3. CDR3 loop: CASSDYRGEQFF. The CDR3 DNA reads as TGTGCCAGCAGTGACTACAGGGGCGAGCAGTTCTTC.

The CDR3 here is CASSLALGYGRRETQYF. The DNA of the CDR3 is TGTGCCAGCAGTTTAGCGCTGGGTTACGGGCGTCGAGAGACCCAGTACTTC. This chain links TRBV12-3 or TRBV12-4 with TRBJ2-5; no firm D call. The V end lost 0 bases, the J end lost 4 bases, and 18 bases lay between the germline ends. The CDR3 loop spans 17 amino acids.